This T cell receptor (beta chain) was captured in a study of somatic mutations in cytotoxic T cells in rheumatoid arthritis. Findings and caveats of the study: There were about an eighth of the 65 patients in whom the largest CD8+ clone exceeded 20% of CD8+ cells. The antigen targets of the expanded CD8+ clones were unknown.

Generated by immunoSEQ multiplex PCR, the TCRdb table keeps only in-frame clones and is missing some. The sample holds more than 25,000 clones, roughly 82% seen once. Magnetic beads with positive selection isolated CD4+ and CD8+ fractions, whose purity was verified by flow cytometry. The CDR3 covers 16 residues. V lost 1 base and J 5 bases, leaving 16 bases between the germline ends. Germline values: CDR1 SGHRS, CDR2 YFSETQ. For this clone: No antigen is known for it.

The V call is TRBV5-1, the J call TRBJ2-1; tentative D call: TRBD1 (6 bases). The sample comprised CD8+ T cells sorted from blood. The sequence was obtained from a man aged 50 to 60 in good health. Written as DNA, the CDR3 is TGCGCCAGCAGCTTGATCGGCAGGGGTAGGGACAATGAGCAGTTCTTC. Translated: CASSLIGRGRDNEQFF.